Listed below are T cell receptor beta chains from one sample, sequenced in a study of T cell repertoires in cytomegalovirus infection. The antigens these receptors bind are not known. In TCRdb, the reads were re-called with MiXCR into one record per CDR3 protein. The data show approximately 730,000 distinct CDR3 sequences, under 35% seen once. The sample here was cultured CD8+ T cells from PBMCs, taken from culture after CMV antigen stimulation. The receptors derive from a human donor in good health (CMV status not recorded). Some clones in this sample may be carry-over from other donors' samples. Both conserved end residues are part of each CDR3. A D gene is named only where the DNA matches it firmly. Clone size is given for some rows only: seen once, a few or many times, or a class if the clone is expanded.

>TRBV10-3|few|TRBD2|TRBJ2-3
TGTGCCTCCAGCGGGGTCTTTAGCACAGATACGCAGTATTTT
CASSGVFSTDTQYF
>TRBV14|NA|TRBD2|TRBJ2-1
TGTGCCAGCAGCCAAGTTGGGGGGGGGTACAATGAGCAGTTCTTC
CASSQVGGGYNEQFF
>TRBV28|NA|NA|TRBJ1-1
TGTGCCAGCAGTTTTTACGTGACTGAAGCTTTCTTT
CASSFYVTEAFF
>TRBV6-1|NA|NA|TRBJ2-1
TGTGCCAGCAGTTTCTCTAGCTACCCGTCCTACAATGAGCAGTTCTTC
CASSFSSYPSYNEQFF
>TRBV24-1|NA|NA|TRBJ1-5
TGTGCCACCGGGGGGGGGGACAATCAGCCCCAGCATTTT
CATGGGDNQPQHF
>TRBV5-1|many|NA|TRBJ2-3
TGCGCCAGCAGCTACCTCGGCGGAACTAAGGTCACGCGCACAGATACGCAGTATTTT
CASSYLGGTKVTRTDTQYF
>TRBV4-1|few|NA|TRBJ1-1
TGCGCCAGCAGCCATCCCCCCACGAACACTGAAGCTTTCTTT
CASSHPPTNTEAFF
>TRBV29-1|NA|NA|TRBJ2-7
TGCAGCGTTGCGGGAACATCCTACGAGCAGTACTTC
CSVAGTSYEQYF
>TRBV7-9|NA|NA|TRBJ1-1
TGTGCCAGCAGCCCCAGCCTATACGGGGCTTTCTTT
CASSPSLYGAFF
>TRBV20-1|few|NA|TRBJ2-7
TGCAGTGCTAGAGAATCCGTTAGCGGAGCATACGAGCAGTACTTC
CSARESVSGAYEQYF
>TRBV10-2|NA|NA|TRBJ2-7
TGCGCCAGCAGGGACAGCATACCCACCTACGAGCAGTACTTC
CASRDSIPTYEQYF
>TRBV20-1|few|NA|TRBJ1-2
TGCAGTGTGTGGGCCGGCTATGGCTACACCTTC
CSVWAGYGYTF
>TRBV6-5|NA|NA|TRBJ2-3
TGTGCCAGCAGTTTAACCCCGGGACCCGGGGTCTCAGATACGCAGTATTTT
CASSLTPGPGVSDTQYF
>TRBV6-1|few|NA|TRBJ1-1
TGTGCCAGCAGTGGACATCTGACGGGGCGGAACACTGAAGCTTTCTTT
CASSGHLTGRNTEAFF
>TRBV28|NA|NA|TRBJ1-5
TGTGCCAGCAGTTGGGCAGGAAGCAATCAGCCCCAGCATTTT
CASSWAGSNQPQHF
>TRBV7-6|NA|NA|TRBJ2-1
TGTGCCAGCAGCCTACCCGGGGGTAAATCCTACAATGAGCAGTTCTTC
CASSLPGGKSYNEQFF
>TRBV5-1|few|TRBD1|TRBJ1-1
TGCGCCAGCAGCTTAAGACAGGGGAAGCCAAGTGAAGCTTTCTTT
CASSLRQGKPSEAFF
>TRBV7-9|few|NA|TRBJ1-2
TGTGCCAGCAGCCCCGACAGTGACTACACCTTC
CASSPDSDYTF
>TRBV2|NA|TRBD2|TRBJ2-5
TGTGCCAGCAGTGAATGGGGTAGCGGGGGCCCTCGGAGCGGGACCCAGTACTTC
CASSEWGSGGPRSGTQYF
>TRBV20-1|NA|NA|TRBJ1-2
TGCAGTGCTAGGGGCGGACTGGGCCCGGGTGGCTACACCTTC
CSARGGLGPGGYTF
>TRBV7-6|NA|TRBD2|TRBJ2-5
TGTGCCAGCAGCTTAGCGTATCGGGGGGGCCGAGAGACCCAGTACTTC
CASSLAYRGGRETQYF
>TRBV19|many|NA|TRBJ1-1
TGTGCCAGTATCGAGTTCGGAATGAACACTGAAGCTTTCTTT
CASIEFGMNTEAFF
>TRBV6-8|NA|TRBD1|TRBJ2-2
TGTGCCAGCAGTTACCCCTTCGGACAGGGGGGGACCGGGGAGCTGTTTTTT
CASSYPFGQGGTGELFF
>TRBV11-1|many|TRBD1|TRBJ2-5
TGTGCCAGCAGCCGGCAGACAGGGGGCGGAGGCCAAGAGACCCAGTACTTC
CASSRQTGGGGQETQYF
>TRBV6-5|NA|NA|TRBJ1-1
TGTGCCAGCAGTTCCCTCGCGGCGAGGGGAATGAACACCTACCTCATGAACACTGAAGCTTTCTTT
CASSSLAARGMNTYLMNTEAFF
>TRBV7-2|many|TRBD1|TRBJ1-1
TGTGCCAGCAGCTTGGCTCCATACAGGGGTAAGGGGCCTGAAGCTTTCTTT
CASSLAPYRGKGPEAFF
>TRBV15|few|TRBD1|TRBJ1-5
TGTGCCACCAGCAGACCTAGACAGGGGGAGGGGCAGCCCCAGCATTTT
CATSRPRQGEGQPQHF
>TRBV28|NA|NA|TRBJ2-5
TGTGCCAGCAGTTTCCTAGCTGAGCAAGAGACCCAGTACTTC
CASSFLAEQETQYF
>TRBV6-6|NA|NA|TRBJ2-5
TGTGCCAGCATGGGGGCGAGCCAAGAGACCCAGTACTTC
CASMGASQETQYF
>TRBV10-3|NA|TRBD1|TRBJ2-7
TGTGCCATCAGTGTGGTTCCCGGGACAGGGACATACGAGCAGTACTTC
CAISVVPGTGTYEQYF
>TRBV10-3|NA|NA|TRBJ2-7
TGTGCCATCAGTGAGTCCCAGGGTCCTGTCGAGCAGTACTTC
CAISESQGPVEQYF
>TRBV10-3|NA|NA|TRBJ1-1
TGTGCCATCAGGGGTTCGCCGGGGGAGAACACTGAAGCTTTCTTT
CAIRGSPGENTEAFF
>TRBV11-2|NA|NA|TRBJ2-1
TGTGCCAGCAGCTTAAACACAAACAATGAGCAGTTCTTC
CASSLNTNNEQFF
>TRBV7-6|many|NA|TRBJ2-3
TGTGCCAGCAGCCCAACGGGGGGCCCCTCTTCCACAGATACGCAGTATTTT
CASSPTGGPSSTDTQYF
>TRBV7-9|NA|TRBD1|TRBJ1-1
TGTGCCAGCAGAGGACAGGGGCGCATGAACACTGAAGCTTTCTTT
CASRGQGRMNTEAFF
>TRBV13|few|TRBD2|TRBJ2-4
TGTGCCAGCAGCGATGGAGCGGGCGGGGGAAACATTCAGTACTTC
CASSDGAGGGNIQYF
>TRBV20-1|NA|NA|TRBJ1-5
TGCAGCCTCGGACAGCCCCGCTACAATCAGCCCCAGCATTTT
CSLGQPRYNQPQHF
>TRBV9|medium-sized|TRBD2|TRBJ2-1
TGTGCCAGCAGCGTAGAGGGACTAGCGGGGGGGCCTCGGCAGTTCTTC
CASSVEGLAGGPRQFF
>TRBV28|once|TRBD2|TRBJ2-6
TGTGCCAGGAAGCGGGGGTACCGCTCTGGGGCCAACGTCCTGACTTTC
CARKRGYRSGANVLTF
>TRBV6-5|few|TRBD1|TRBJ2-5
TGTGCCAGCACCCCAGGGGACAGGGGCCGGGAGACCCAGTACTTC
CASTPGDRGRETQYF
>TRBV7-4|NA|NA|TRBJ1-1
TGTGCCAGCAGCCAATCAAGACAGTTGAACACTGAAGCTTTCTTT
CASSQSRQLNTEAFF
>TRBV7-6|once|TRBD2|TRBJ2-1
TGTGCCAGCAGCATACTAGCGTATTACAATGAGCAGTTCTTC
CASSILAYYNEQFF
>TRBV11-2|NA|NA|TRBJ1-1
TGTGCCAGCAGCTTAGCCGGACAGTTCATGAACACTGAAGCTTTCTTT
CASSLAGQFMNTEAFF
>TRBV7-6|NA|TRBD1|TRBJ1-6
TGTGCCAGCAGCTCGACGACAGGGTTTTCACCCCTCCACTTT
CASSSTTGFSPLHF
>TRBV18|few|NA|TRBJ1-1
TGTGCCAGCTCTCCCGGGACAATTTTGAACACTGAAGCTTTCTTT
CASSPGTILNTEAFF
>TRBV7-9|NA|NA|TRBJ2-2
TGTGCCAGCAGCCACCGGGTTAACACCGGGGAGCTGTTTTTT
CASSHRVNTGELFF
>TRBV7-6|many|NA|TRBJ1-5
TGTGCCAGCAGCCGGACGGATGATAGCAATCAGCCCCAGCATTTT
CASSRTDDSNQPQHF
>TRBV7-9|few|TRBD2|TRBJ2-1
TGTGCCAGCACCATAGCGGGGGGCCTGGGGTACAATGAGCAGTTCTTC
CASTIAGGLGYNEQFF
>TRBV7-9|NA|NA|TRBJ1-2
TGTGCCAGCAGCTACTGGACAGTCGTGACGCGGTCTCTGGGCTACACCTTC
CASSYWTVVTRSLGYTF
>TRBV6-5|few|NA|TRBJ1-2
TGTGCCAGCAGTTACCCAGGACAGTCTAGCGATGGCTACACCTTC
CASSYPGQSSDGYTF
>TRBV10-3|NA|NA|TRBJ2-7
TGTGCCATCACAGTGTCAGGCAGCTCCTACGAGCAGTACTTC
CAITVSGSSYEQYF
>TRBV7-2|many|TRBD2|TRBJ2-1
TGTGCCCGTCAGAGCTCAGCGGGGGGCCGCGATGAGCAGTTCTTC
CARQSSAGGRDEQFF
>TRBV12-3/TRBV12-4|NA|TRBD1|TRBJ2-2
TGTGCGTGTGGGACAGGCCTCACCGGGGAGCTGTTTTTT
CACGTGLTGELFF
>TRBV27|many|TRBD2|TRBJ2-5
TGTGCCAGCAGCTCCCGACTAGCGGGAAAGACCCAGTACTTC
CASSSRLAGKTQYF
>TRBV19|NA|NA|TRBJ1-5
TGTGCCAGTAGTATAGCCCCTACGAGAGGACCTGGAGATCAGCCCCAGCATTTT
CASSIAPTRGPGDQPQHF
>TRBV29-1|NA|NA|TRBJ2-7
TGCAGCGTTGAGGGTGACACAGCCTACGAGCAGTACTTC
CSVEGDTAYEQYF
>TRBV12-3/TRBV12-4|NA|NA|TRBJ2-5
TGTGCCAGCAGTTATGTAGGGGGTATCCAAGAGACCCAGTACTTC
CASSYVGGIQETQYF
>TRBV24-1|once|NA|TRBJ2-2
TGTGCCACCAGGGCAGAAAAAAACACCGGGGAGCTGTTTTTT
CATRAEKNTGELFF
>TRBV5-4|NA|NA|TRBJ1-6
TGTGCCAGCAGCTTGAGCAGGGGAAGGAATTCACCCCTCCACTTT
CASSLSRGRNSPLHF
>TRBV27|NA|NA|TRBJ1-2
TGTGCCAGCAGTTCGGGCGACGGTGGCTACACCTTC
CASSSGDGGYTF